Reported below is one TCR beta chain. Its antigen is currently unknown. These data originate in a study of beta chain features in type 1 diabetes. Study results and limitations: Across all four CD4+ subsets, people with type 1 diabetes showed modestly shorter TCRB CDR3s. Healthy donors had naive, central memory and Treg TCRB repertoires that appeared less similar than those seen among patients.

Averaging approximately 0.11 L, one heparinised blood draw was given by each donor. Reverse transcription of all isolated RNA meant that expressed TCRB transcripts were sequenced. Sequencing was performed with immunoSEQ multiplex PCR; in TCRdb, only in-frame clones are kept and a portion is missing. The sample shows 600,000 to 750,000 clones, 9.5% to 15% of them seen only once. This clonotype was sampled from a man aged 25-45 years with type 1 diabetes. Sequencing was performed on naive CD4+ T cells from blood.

CDR3 bases: TGTGCCAGCAGCGAGGACAGGGGGCAATCTGAAGCTTTCTTT. The encoded protein is CASSEDRGQSEAFF. The V call is TRBV2, the J call TRBJ1-1; 11 nucleotides match TRBD1. There are 14 residues in the CDR3. Germline V CDR1 and CDR2: SNHLY, FYNNEI. The J segment lost 6 bases and the V segment lost 6 bases, leaving 6 bases of the junction unmatched.